The 11 T cell receptor beta chains listed next were all sequenced from one sample in a study of T cell repertoires in cytomegalovirus infection. Each CDR3 protein gets one entry after TCRdb re-called the reads with MiXCR. The data contain around 310,000 distinct CDR3 sequences, about 28% of them singletons. No antigen has been assigned to these receptors. Sequences were derived from cultured PBMCs, sampled from culture after CMV antigen stimulation. Receptor source: a human donor in good health (CMV status not recorded). Some clones in this sample may be carry-over from other donors' samples.

This clonotype was counted only a few times. The V call is TRBV19, the J call TRBJ2-5; 11 bases agree with TRBD1. V dropped 5 bases and J dropped 5; count of bases not matched to a gene: 7. The CDR3 has 15 residues. Germline CDR1 reads LNHDA; CDR2 reads SQIVND (reference sequence). CDR3 protein: CASSDRTGGAETQYF. In nucleotides, the CDR3 is TGTGCCAGTAGTGACCGGACAGGGGGCGCGGAGACCCAGTACTTC.

This clonotype was observed a few times. The chain joins TRBV12-3 or TRBV12-4 to TRBJ2-7; TRBD1 matches 7 bases. The CDR3 has 14 amino acids. Losses at the gene ends were 7 bases for V and 4 bases for J; bases not matched to a gene: 10. For the CDR3, the DNA is TGTGCCAGCACCAACCAGGGGGTTGGGTACGAGCAGTACTTC. Amino acid sequence: CASTNQGVGYEQYF.

The chain employs TRBV20-1 and TRBJ1-4; 9 bases map to TRBD1. There are 15 residues in the CDR3. V gave up 2 bases and J gave up 7 bases; unmatched junction bases: 8. Germline CDR1 and CDR2: DFQATT and SNEGSKA (reference sequence). CDR3 in DNA: TGCAGTGCTAGAAACTCCGGGACAGGGCTTGAAAAACTGTTTTTT. Translated: CSARNSGTGLEKLFF.

The chain recombines TRBV3-1 with TRBJ2-7; TRBD1 is a possible D gene (5 bases). Germline-derived CDR1 and CDR2 are LGHDT and YNNKEL (reference sequence). The CDR3 extends over 14 amino acids. V was cut by 0 bases and J by 5 bases, with 11 bases left in between. CDR3 sequence (DNA): TGTGCCAGCAGCCAAGACCCAGGGCTCGACGAGCAGTACTTC. Encoded protein: CASSQDPGLDEQYF.

The sample holds one count of this clonotype. The chain links TRBV10-3 to TRBJ2-7; D call uncertain. The CDR3 consists of 12 residues. In germline, CDR1 is ENHRY, CDR2 SYGVKD. V was shortened by 6 bases and J by 0 bases, with 6 bases between the two germline ends. The CDR3 loop reads CAISEGSYEQYF. The CDR3 DNA reads TGTGCCATCAGCGAAGGCTCCTACGAGCAGTACTTC.

Many counts were recorded for this clonotype. The gene calls are TRBV6-1 and TRBJ2-2, with a weak D call TRBD2 (5 bases). Trimming stripped 5 bases from V and 6 bases from J, with 16 bases between. Germline V gives CDR1 MNHNS, CDR2 SASEGT. The CDR3 contains 15 residues. CDR3 sequence: CASSFRRSGAGELFF. CDR3 sequence (DNA): TGTGCCAGCAGTTTTAGGAGAAGCGGCGCCGGGGAGCTGTTTTTT.

This chain joins TRBV7-9 and TRBJ2-5; tentative D call: TRBD1 (5 bases). Germline CDR1 and CDR2: SEHNR and FQNEAQ (reference sequence). The length of the CDR3 is 15 residues. V shed 2 bases and J shed 3 bases, with 13 bases lying between them. CDR3 residues: CASSLTGHWEETQYF. The CDR3 coding sequence is TGTGCCAGCAGCTTAACAGGACACTGGGAAGAGACCCAGTACTTC.

J is TRBJ2-5 and V is TRBV7-6; 9 bases are a match to TRBD1. The CDR3 sequence is 15 residues long. The ends lost 5 bases at V and 2 bases at J; junction bases unmatched: 6. Germline V gene sequence: CDR1 SGHVS, CDR2 FNYEAQ. The CDR3 loop reads CASSAPDRGQETQYF. CDR3 sequence (DNA): TGTGCCAGCAGCGCCCCCGACAGGGGGCAAGAGACCCAGTACTTC.

The chain joins TRBV18 to TRBJ2-7; 11 bases align to TRBD1. The V segment lost 3 bases and the J segment 5 bases; nucleotides outside the gene matches: 3. Germline V gene data show CDR1 as KGHSH and CDR2 as LQKENI. The CDR3 is 14 amino acids. The CDR3 region has the DNA TGTGCCAGCTCACCCGGACAGGGGGCCCACGAGCAGTACTTC. Its protein product is CASSPGQGAHEQYF. The whole variable domain, remainder taken from reference TRBV18 and TRBJ2-7, is NAGVMQNPRHLVRRRGQEARLRCSPMKGHSHVYWYRQLPEEGLKFMVYLQKENIIDESGMPKERFSAEFPKEGPSILRIQQVVRGDSAAYFCASSPGQGAHEQYFGPGTRLTVT.

J is TRBJ2-5 and V is TRBV7-7; 9 nucleotides align to TRBD1. CDR1 and CDR2 (germline): SSHAT, FNYEAQ (reference sequence). The CDR3 covers 14 residues. CDR3 coding DNA: TGTGCTAGCGGTCCACAGGGGGCATCCGAGACCCAGTACTTC. It codes for CASGPQGASETQYF.

Only a few counts were recorded for this clonotype. The chain couples TRBV19 to TRBJ1-2; D is uncertain. The CDR3 has 12 amino acids. In germline, CDR1 is LNHDA, CDR2 SQIVND (reference sequence). V was pared by 11 bases and J by 14 bases, with 24 bases between. The CDR3 spells CAAAALYKWYTF. The CDR3 DNA reads as TGTGCCGCAGCGGCCCTCTATAAATGGTATACCTTC.